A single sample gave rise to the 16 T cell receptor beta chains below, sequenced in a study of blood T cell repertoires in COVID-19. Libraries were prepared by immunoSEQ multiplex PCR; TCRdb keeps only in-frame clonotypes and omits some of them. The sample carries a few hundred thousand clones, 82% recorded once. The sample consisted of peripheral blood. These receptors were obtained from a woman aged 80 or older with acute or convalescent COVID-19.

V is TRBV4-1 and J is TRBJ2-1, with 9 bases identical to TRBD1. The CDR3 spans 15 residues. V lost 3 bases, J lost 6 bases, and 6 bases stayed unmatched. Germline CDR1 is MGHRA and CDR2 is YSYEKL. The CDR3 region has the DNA TGCGCCAGCAGCCAGACAGGGGGGGACATCAATGAGCAGTTCTTC. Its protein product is CASSQTGGDINEQFF.

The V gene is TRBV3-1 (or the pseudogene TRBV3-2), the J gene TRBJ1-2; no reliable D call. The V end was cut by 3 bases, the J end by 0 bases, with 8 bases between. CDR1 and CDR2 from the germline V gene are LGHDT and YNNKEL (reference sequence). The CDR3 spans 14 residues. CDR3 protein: CASSHSVSNYGYTF. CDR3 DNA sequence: TGTGCCAGCAGCCACTCGGTTTCTAACTATGGCTACACCTTC.

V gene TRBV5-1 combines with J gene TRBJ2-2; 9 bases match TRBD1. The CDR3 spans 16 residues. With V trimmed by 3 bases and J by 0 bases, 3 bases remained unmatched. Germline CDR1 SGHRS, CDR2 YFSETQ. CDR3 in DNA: TGCGCCAGCAGCTCAGGACAGGGGACGAACACCGGGGAGCTGTTTTTT. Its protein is CASSSGQGTNTGELFF.

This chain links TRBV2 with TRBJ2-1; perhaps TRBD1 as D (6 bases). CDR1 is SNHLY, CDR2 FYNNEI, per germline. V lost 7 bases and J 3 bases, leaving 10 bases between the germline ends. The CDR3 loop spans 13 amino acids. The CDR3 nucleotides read TGTGCCAGCACAATACAGGGCTACAATGAGCAGTTCTTC. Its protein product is CASTIQGYNEQFF.

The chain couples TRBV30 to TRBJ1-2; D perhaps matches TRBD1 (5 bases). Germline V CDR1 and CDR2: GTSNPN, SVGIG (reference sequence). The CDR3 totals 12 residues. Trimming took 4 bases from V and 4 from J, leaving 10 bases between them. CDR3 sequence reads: CAWTTEFYGYTF. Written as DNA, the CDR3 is TGTGCCTGGACGACAGAGTTCTATGGCTACACCTTC.

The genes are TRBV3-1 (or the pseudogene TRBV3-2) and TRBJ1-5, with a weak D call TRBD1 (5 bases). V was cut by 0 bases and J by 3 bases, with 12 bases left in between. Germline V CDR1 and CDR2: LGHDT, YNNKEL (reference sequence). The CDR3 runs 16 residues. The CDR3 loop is CASSQDGPGNNQPQHF. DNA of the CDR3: TGTGCCAGCAGCCAAGATGGGCCAGGGAACAATCAGCCCCAGCATTTT.

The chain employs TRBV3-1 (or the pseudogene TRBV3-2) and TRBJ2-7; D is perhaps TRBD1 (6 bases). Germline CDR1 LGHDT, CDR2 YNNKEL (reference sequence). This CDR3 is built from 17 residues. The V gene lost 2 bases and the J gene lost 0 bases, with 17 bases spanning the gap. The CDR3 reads CASSQTPPGRGSYEQYF. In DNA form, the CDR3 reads TGTGCCAGCAGCCAAACCCCCCCGGGCAGGGGCTCCTACGAGCAGTACTTC.

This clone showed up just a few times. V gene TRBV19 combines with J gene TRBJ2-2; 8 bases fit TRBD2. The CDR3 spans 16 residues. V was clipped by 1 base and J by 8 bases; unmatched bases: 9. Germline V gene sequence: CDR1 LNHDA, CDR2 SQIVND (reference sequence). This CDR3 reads CASSIGFGGGRGELFF. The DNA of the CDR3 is TGTGCCAGTAGTATAGGTTTCGGGGGGGGCCGAGGGGAGCTGTTTTTT.

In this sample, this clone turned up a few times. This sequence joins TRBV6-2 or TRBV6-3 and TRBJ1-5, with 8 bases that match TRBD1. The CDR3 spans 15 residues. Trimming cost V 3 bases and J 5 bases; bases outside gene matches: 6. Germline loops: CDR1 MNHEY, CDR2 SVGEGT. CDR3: CASSYLSGGDQPQHF. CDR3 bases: TGTGCCAGCAGTTATCTGTCAGGGGGCGATCAGCCCCAGCATTTT.

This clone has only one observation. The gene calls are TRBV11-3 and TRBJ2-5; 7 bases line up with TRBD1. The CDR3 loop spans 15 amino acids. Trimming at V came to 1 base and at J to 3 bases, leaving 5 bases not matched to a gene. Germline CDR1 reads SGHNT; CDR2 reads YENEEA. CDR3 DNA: TGTGCCAGCAGCTTAGCGGGGACAGTGAAAGAGACCCAGTACTTC. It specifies CASSLAGTVKETQYF.

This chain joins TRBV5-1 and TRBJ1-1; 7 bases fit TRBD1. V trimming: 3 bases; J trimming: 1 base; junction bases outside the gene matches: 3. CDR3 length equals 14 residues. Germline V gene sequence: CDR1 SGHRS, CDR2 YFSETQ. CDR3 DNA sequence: TGCGCCAGCAGCTCGCGACAGGGGAACACTGAAGCTTTCTTT. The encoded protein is CASSSRQGNTEAFF.

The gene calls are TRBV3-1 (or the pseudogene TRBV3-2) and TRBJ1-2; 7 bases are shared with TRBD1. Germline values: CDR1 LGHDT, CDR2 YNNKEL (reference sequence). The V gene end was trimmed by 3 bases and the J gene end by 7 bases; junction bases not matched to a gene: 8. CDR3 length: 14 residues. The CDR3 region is CASSQKYRGSGYTF. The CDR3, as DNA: TGTGCCAGCAGCCAGAAATACAGGGGTTCTGGCTACACCTTC.

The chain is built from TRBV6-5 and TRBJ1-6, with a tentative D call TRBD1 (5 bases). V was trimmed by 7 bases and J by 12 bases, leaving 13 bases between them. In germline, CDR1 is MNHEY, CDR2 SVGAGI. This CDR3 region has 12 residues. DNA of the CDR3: TGTGCCAGCAATGCACAGGAATTACCCCTCCACTTT. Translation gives CASNAQELPLHF.

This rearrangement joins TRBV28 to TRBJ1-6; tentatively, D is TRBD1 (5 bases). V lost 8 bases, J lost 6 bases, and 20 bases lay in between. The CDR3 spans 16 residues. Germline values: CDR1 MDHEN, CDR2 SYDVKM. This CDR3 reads CASSGRGSPRNSPLHF. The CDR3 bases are TGTGCCAGCTCGGGTCGGGGGTCCCCGCGTAATTCACCCCTCCACTTT.

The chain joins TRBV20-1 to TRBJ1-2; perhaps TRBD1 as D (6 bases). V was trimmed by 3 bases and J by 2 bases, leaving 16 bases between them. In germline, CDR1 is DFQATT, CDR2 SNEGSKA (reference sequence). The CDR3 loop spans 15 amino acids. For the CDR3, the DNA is TGCAGTGCTAGTAGCGTCCTACAGGGAAACTATGGCTACACCTTC. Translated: CSASSVLQGNYGYTF.

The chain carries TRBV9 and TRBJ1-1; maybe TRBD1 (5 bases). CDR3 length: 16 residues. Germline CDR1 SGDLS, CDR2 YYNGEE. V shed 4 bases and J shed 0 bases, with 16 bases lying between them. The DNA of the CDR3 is TGTGCCAGCAGCCCAGCCCCGGGACTGTTGAACACTGAAGCTTTCTTT. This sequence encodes CASSPAPGLLNTEAFF.